A selection of T cell receptor beta chains follows, all from one sample in a study of spatial heterogeneity in lung cancer. TCRdb recomputed calls from the 5' RACE reads with MiXCR, one row per CDR3 protein. The sample yields 3,200 or so distinct CDR3 sequences, about 20% seen once. The sample consisted of PBMCs, taken at follow-up. These receptors all stem from a male donor with early-stage non-small cell lung cancer. CDR3s include the opening cysteine and the closing phenylalanine or tryptophan. A D gene is named only where the DNA matches it firmly. Only some rows state a clone size, as once, few, many or a class for expanded clones.

j_call | d_call | clone_size | v_call | cdr3_nt | cdr3_aa
TRBJ1-2 | . | medium-sized | TRBV19 | TGTGCCAGTTCTACGACGGGGGATACTTATGGCTACACCTTC | CASSTTGDTYGYTF
TRBJ2-6 | TRBD2 | many | TRBV10-3 | TGTGCCGTCGGACTAGCGGGGGGTGGTAGCTCTGGGGCCAACGTCCTGACTTTC | CAVGLAGGGSSGANVLTF
TRBJ2-1 | TRBD1 | medium-sized | TRBV24-1 | TGTGCCACCAGTCCCCTCGGCCGACAGGGTATTTTACACTCCTACAATGAGCAGTTCTTC | CATSPLGRQGILHSYNEQFF
TRBJ1-6 | . | many | TRBV5-1 | TGCGCCAGCAGCTCCAGGGAGAAGGCTAATTCACCCCTCCACTTT | CASSSREKANSPLHF
TRBJ2-7 | TRBD2 | few | TRBV5-5 | TGTGCCAGCAGCTTGGTCGGGGGGGAGGACGAGCAGTACTTC | CASSLVGGEDEQYF
TRBJ2-2 | . | . | TRBV9 | TGTGCCAGCAGCGTAGAGCTTACCACCGGGGAGCTGTTTTTT | CASSVELTTGELFF
TRBJ1-6 | TRBD1 | . | TRBV4-3 | TGCGCCAGCAGCCCCGGGACAGGGAATAATTCACCCCTCCACTTT | CASSPGTGNNSPLHF
TRBJ2-7 | . | once | TRBV4-1 | TGCGCCAGCAGCGCGGGAAGGGGGGTCTCGTACGAGCAGTACTTC | CASSAGRGVSYEQYF
TRBJ2-1 | . | once | TRBV11-2 | TGTGCCAGCACCCACGACACTTACAATGAGCAGTTCTTC | CASTHDTYNEQFF
TRBJ1-6 | TRBD1 | medium-sized | TRBV12-3/TRBV12-4 | TGTGCCAGCAGCCCCGGACAGGGGAGGGCTTCACCCCTCCACTTT | CASSPGQGRASPLHF
TRBJ1-1 | . | large | TRBV18 | TGTGCCAGCTCACTAGGGCCGAAGGCTTTCTTT | CASSLGPKAFF
TRBJ2-4 | . | . | TRBV7-2 | TGTGCCAGCAGCCTCGACCACGGGCAAAACATTCAGTACTTC | CASSLDHGQNIQYF